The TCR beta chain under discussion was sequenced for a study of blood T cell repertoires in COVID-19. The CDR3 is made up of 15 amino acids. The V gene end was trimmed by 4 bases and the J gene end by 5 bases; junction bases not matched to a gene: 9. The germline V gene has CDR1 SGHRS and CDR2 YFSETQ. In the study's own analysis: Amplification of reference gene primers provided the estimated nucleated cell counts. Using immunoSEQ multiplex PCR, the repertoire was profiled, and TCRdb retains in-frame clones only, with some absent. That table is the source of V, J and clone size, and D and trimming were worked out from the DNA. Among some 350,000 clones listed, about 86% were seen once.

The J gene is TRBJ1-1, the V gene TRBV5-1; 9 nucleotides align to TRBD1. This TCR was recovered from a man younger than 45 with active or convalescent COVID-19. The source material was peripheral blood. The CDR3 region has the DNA TGCGCCAGCAGCGGAACAGGGGGCTTGCGGACTGAAGCTTTCTTT. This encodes CASSGTGGLRTEAFF.